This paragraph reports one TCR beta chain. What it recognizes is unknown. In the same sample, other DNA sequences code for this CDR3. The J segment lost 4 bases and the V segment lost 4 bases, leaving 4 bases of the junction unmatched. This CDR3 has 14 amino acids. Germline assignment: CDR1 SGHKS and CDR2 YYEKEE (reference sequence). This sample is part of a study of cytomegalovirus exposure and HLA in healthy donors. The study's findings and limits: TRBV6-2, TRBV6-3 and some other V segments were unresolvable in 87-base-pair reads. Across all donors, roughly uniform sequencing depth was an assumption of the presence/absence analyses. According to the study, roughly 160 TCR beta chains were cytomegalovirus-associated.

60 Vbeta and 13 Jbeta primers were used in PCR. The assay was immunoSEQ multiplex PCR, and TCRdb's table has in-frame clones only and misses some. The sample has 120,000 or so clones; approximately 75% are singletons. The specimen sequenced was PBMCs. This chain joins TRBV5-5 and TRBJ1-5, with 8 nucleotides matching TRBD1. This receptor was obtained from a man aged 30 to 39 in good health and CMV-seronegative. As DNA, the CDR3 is TGTGCCAGCAGCCTGGACAGGGCTAATCAGCCCCAGCATTTT. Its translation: CASSLDRANQPQHF.